Listed below are T cell receptor beta chains from one sample, sequenced in a study of response to subunit inactivated influenza vaccine. One entry per CDR3 protein, called by TCRdb with MiXCR from the RT-PCR reads. The sample has about 540,000 distinct CDR3 sequences; roughly 25% are singletons. The sample also formed part of further work on T cells expressing NK-cell markers.

The sequences come from CD4+ T cells sorted from PBMCs, collected roughly 12 days after vaccination. Receptor source: a man aged 50 to 59 who received an inactivated influenza vaccine. Both conserved end residues are part of each CDR3. The order of the fields is V gene, CDR3 protein.

TRBV7-9	CASSARGSSYNEQFF
TRBV6-1	CASSGQGGGEQYF
TRBV20-1	CSARGSQSDTQYF
TRBV7-9	CASSSMDREIINYGYTF
TRBV6-1	CATTNPGRNSPLHF
TRBV15	CATSREDAYEQYF
TRBV29-1	CSVATRLAQEQFF
TRBV4-3	CASSQQIELAGGPDEQFF
TRBV7-9	CASSMTSGGETDTQYF
TRBV2	CASRRDFETQYF
TRBV3-1	CASSQLARGANQETQYF
TRBV5-8	CASRRTGEPSGNTIYF
TRBV6-2/TRBV6-3	CASRTPGSYEQYF
TRBV12-3/TRBV12-4	CASSLQSNYGYTF
TRBV7-2	CASRTGLQGDTQYF
TRBV29-1	CSVGGQGNSYEQYF
TRBV6-2/TRBV6-3	CASSYNFGTYLTYEQYF
TRBV5-1	CASNLAGERSTDTQYF
TRBV7-8	CASSLAHLVEAFF
TRBV7-2	CASSLVGGAMNEQFF